Sequencing of this T cell receptor beta chain was carried out in a study of human T cells and chemical hapten exposure. As for time point: patch test 3, about 24 weeks after DPC sensitization. Treatment indicated: therapeutic diphenylcyclopropenone sensitization with weekly scalp DPC. The CDR3 runs 14 residues. Trimming pared 3 bases from V and 7 bases from J, leaving 16 bases between. Germline V gene lookup returns CDR1 KGHSH and CDR2 LQKENI. This clonotype was seen repeatedly, ten times or more. TCRdb processed the RACE reads anew with MiXCR; each CDR3 protein has one entry. Of over 65,000 distinct CDR3 sequences listed, roughly 10% are singletons.

This rearrangement joins TRBV18 to TRBJ2-7; D might be TRBD1 (5 bases). The TCR sequence derives from a woman aged 50 to 60 with alopecia areata. Some clones in this sample may be carry-over from other donors' samples. Sequencing used whole blood, obtained in connection with sensitization to the hapten diphenylcyclopropenone (DPC). CDR3 in amino acids: CASSPSGRAVEQYF. The CDR3 region has the DNA TGTGCCAGCTCACCGAGTGGCAGGGCGGTTGAGCAGTACTTC.